One sample yielded the 30 T cell receptor beta chains listed below, sequenced in a study of blood T cells in healthy people across ages. The authors ran a second PCR of about 7 to 12 cycles using a sample-barcoded 5' primer and a J-beta primer mix. Each CDR3 protein is one row after TCRdb ran MiXCR on the 5' RACE reads. The sample gives 700,000 or so distinct CDR3 sequences, about 20% of which show up once; approximately 20% is in the top ten. Sequencing used blood. The receptors stem from a man aged 65-85 years in good health.

Only a few counts were recorded for this clonotype. V is TRBV28 and J is TRBJ2-1; a weak D match, TRBD1 (6 bases). This CDR3 contains 15 residues. With 4 bases removed from V and 3 bases from J, the gap between germline ends came to 13 bases. The germline CDR1 and CDR2 sequences are MDHEN and SYDVKM. The CDR3 spells CASSSKDSYYNEQFF. The CDR3 DNA reads as TGTGCCAGCAGTTCAAAGGACAGCTACTACAATGAGCAGTTCTTC.

The chain is built from TRBV19 and TRBJ2-5; D might be TRBD2 (6 bases). Trimming cost V 4 bases and J 4 bases, with 19 bases left between them. This CDR3 is 16 amino acids long. In germline, CDR1 is LNHDA, CDR2 SQIVND (reference sequence). CDR3 sequence reads: CASSTHNGGPRETQYF. The DNA for the CDR3 is TGTGCCAGTAGTACCCACAACGGAGGGCCACGAGAGACCCAGTACTTC.

For this clonotype: Likely a read error: the CDR3 ends without its conserved phenylalanine or tryptophan. CDR3 sequence (DNA): TGTGCCAGCAGTTACAAAGGGAATGCCTACACCGTC. Its protein product is CASSYKGNAYTV. This rearrangement joins TRBV6-5 to TRBJ1-2; D is uncertain. The germline V gene has CDR1 MNHEY and CDR2 SVGAGI. V was clipped by 2 bases and J by 10 bases, with 11 bases between them. The CDR3 is 12 amino acids.

There are a few counts of this clonotype. The chain uses TRBV7-2 and TRBJ1-4; D unclear. The CDR3 consists of 14 residues. Germline CDR1 SGHTA, CDR2 FQGNSA. V was pared by 5 bases and J by 7 bases, with 14 bases between. The DNA of the CDR3 is TGTGCCAGCAGCCGGAAAGCGGAAGGTGAAAAACTGTTTTTT. This sequence encodes CASSRKAEGEKLFF. The full variable domain, its missing parts supplied by reference TRBV7-2 and TRBJ1-4, is GAGVSQSPSNKVTEKGKDVELRCDPISGHTALYWYRQSLGQGLEFLIYFQGNSAPDKSGLPSDRFSAERTGGSVSTLTIQRTQQEDSAVYLCASSRKAEGEKLFFGSGTQLSVL.

Ten or more counts support this clonotype. The chain joins TRBV6-6 to TRBJ2-5; D is tentatively TRBD1 or TRBD2 (6 bases each). The CDR3 has 17 amino acids. CDR1 is MNHNY and CDR2 is SVGAGI in the germline V gene (reference sequence). Trimming pared 2 bases from V and 2 bases from J, leaving 18 bases between. DNA of the CDR3: TGTGCCAGCAGTTACGAGGCAAGGGGGGCCATACAAGAGACCCAGTACTTC. This gives the protein CASSYEARGAIQETQYF.

This clonotype was observed a few times. The chain is built from TRBV6-5 and TRBJ1-1; D ambiguous. The CDR3 runs 17 residues. V was cut by 0 bases and J by 0 bases, with 14 bases left in between. Germline V CDR1 and CDR2: MNHEY, SVGAGI. The CDR3 nucleotides are TGTGCCAGCAGTTACTCGAATTCGGGATCCATGAACACTGAAGCTTTCTTT. It codes for CASSYSNSGSMNTEAFF.

This clonotype has only a few counts. CDR3 loop: CASSYGWQGLAEKLFF. CDR3 sequence (DNA): TGTGCCAGCAGTTACGGTTGGCAGGGGTTGGCTGAAAAACTGTTTTTT. The gene calls are TRBV6-5 and TRBJ1-4; D possibly corresponds to TRBD1 (6 bases). The V and J ends lost 2 bases and 7 bases respectively, with 17 bases between them. The germline CDR1 and CDR2 sequences are MNHEY and SVGAGI. This CDR3 is built from 16 residues.

This clonotype was observed a few times. The chain links TRBV5-1 to TRBJ2-5; the match to TRBD1 covers 11 bases. The CDR3 is made up of 16 amino acids. V shed 5 bases and J 5 bases; nucleotides not matched to a gene: 11. The germline gives CDR1 SGHRS, CDR2 YFSETQ. This CDR3 reads CASSQQPGTGGETQYF. DNA of the CDR3: TGCGCCAGCAGTCAACAACCCGGGACAGGGGGGGAGACCCAGTACTTC. The whole variable domain, filled in from reference TRBV5-1 and TRBJ2-5, reads KAGVTQTPRYLIKTRGQQVTLSCSPISGHRSVSWYQQTPGQGLQFLFEYFSETQRNKGNFPGRFSGRQFSNSRSEMNVSTLELGDSALYLCASSQQPGTGGETQYFGPGTRLLVL.

This clonotype was seen ten or more times. The V and J genes are TRBV7-2 and TRBJ2-3; D perhaps matches TRBD2 (5 bases). This CDR3 spans 17 amino acids. The germline V and J ends were trimmed by 1 base and 3 bases, with 17 bases remaining between them. Per the germline V gene, CDR1 is SGHTA and CDR2 is FQGNSA. This chain's CDR3 is CASSLVWRPTITDTQYF. The CDR3 DNA reads TGTGCCAGCAGCTTAGTGTGGAGGCCGACCATAACAGATACGCAGTATTTT.

V gene TRBV2 combines with J gene TRBJ2-6; D is unclear. The CDR3 spans 15 residues. Germline lookup yields CDR1 SNHLY and CDR2 FYNNEI. With 7 bases removed from V and 4 bases from J, the gap between germline ends came to 14 bases. This chain's CDR3 is CASNLRISGANVLTF. In DNA form, the CDR3 reads TGTGCCAGCAATCTCAGGATCTCCGGGGCCAACGTCCTGACTTTC.

This clonotype has at least ten counts. The gene calls are TRBV29-1 and TRBJ2-5; TRBD2 aligns across 11 bases. After removal of 6 bases from V and 3 bases from J, the junction contained 3 bases not matched to a gene. The CDR3 covers 13 residues. Germline values: CDR1 SQVTM, CDR2 ANQGSEA. This CDR3 reads CSVPGLAEETQYF. CDR3 sequence (DNA): TGCAGCGTCCCGGGACTAGCGGAAGAGACCCAGTACTTC.

This clonotype was counted between two and nine times. The V gene is TRBV20-1, the J gene TRBJ2-7; 7 bases are shared with TRBD1. The CDR3 has 15 amino acids. V lost 0 bases and J lost 3; bases outside the gene matches: 8. Germline assignment: CDR1 DFQATT and CDR2 SNEGSKA (reference sequence). As DNA, the CDR3 is TGCAGTGCTAGAGACTCTACGGGACAGAGCTACGAGCAGTACTTC. Its translation: CSARDSTGQSYEQYF.

The J gene is TRBJ1-5, the V gene TRBV6-5; D gene uncertain. This CDR3 has 13 residues. With 2 bases removed from V and 4 bases from J, the gap between germline ends came to 6 bases. Germline assignment: CDR1 MNHEY and CDR2 SVGAGI. The CDR3 coding sequence is TGTGCCAGCAGTTACGGCCAGAATCAGCCCCAGCATTTT. It codes for CASSYGQNQPQHF.

At least ten counts were recorded for this clonotype. The chain recombines TRBV5-5 with TRBJ2-1, with a possible D match to TRBD1 (7 bases). This CDR3 spans 16 amino acids. V lost 2 bases to trimming and J lost 7 bases, with 19 bases between them. The germline gives CDR1 SGHKS, CDR2 YYEKEE (reference sequence). CDR3: CASSLTGTEGRNEQFF. The DNA of the CDR3 is TGTGCCAGCAGCTTAACCGGGACAGAAGGGAGGAATGAGCAGTTCTTC.

This rearrangement joins TRBV14 to TRBJ2-7; D possibly corresponds to TRBD2 (6 bases). The V gene's germline CDR1 is SGHDN and CDR2 FVKESK. The CDR3 sequence is 15 residues long. The V and J ends lost 0 bases and 0 bases respectively, with 9 bases between them. The CDR3, as DNA: TGTGCCAGCAGCCAAGAGCGGGACTCCTCCTACGAGCAGTACTTC. As protein: CASSQERDSSYEQYF.

The rearrangement uses TRBV29-1 and TRBJ2-2, with 8 bases aligning to TRBD1. J was trimmed by 0 bases and V by 6 bases; bases with no gene match: 3. Looked up from germline, CDR1 is SQVTM and CDR2 is ANQGSEA. The CDR3 spans 14 residues. The DNA for the CDR3 is TGCAGCGTCCAGGGGGCCTCGAACACCGGGGAGCTGTTTTTT. Protein: CSVQGASNTGELFF.

The genes are TRBV5-1 and TRBJ2-7; possibly TRBD2 for D (6 bases). The assigned J gene may be wrong: the sequence end matches TRBJ2-1 better. The V gene's germline CDR1 is SGHRS and CDR2 YFSETQ. This CDR3 comprises 14 residues. The chain's CDR3 is CASSYPRRGNEQFF. In DNA form, the CDR3 reads TGCGCCAGCAGCTACCCCCGGAGGGGTAATGAGCAGTTCTTC.

This clonotype showed up many times. This sequence joins TRBV20-1 and TRBJ1-1; no reliable D call. Germline CDR1 and CDR2: DFQATT and SNEGSKA (reference sequence). Trimming pared 6 bases from V and 1 base from J, leaving 6 bases between. The CDR3 runs to 11 residues. The CDR3 reads CSARQNTEAFF. Here the CDR3 DNA reads TGCAGTGCACGACAGAACACTGAAGCTTTCTTT.

The chain links TRBV20-1 to TRBJ2-5; D gene ambiguous. The J call may be in error: the DNA end matches TRBJ2-1 better. CDR3 length: 13 residues. The germline CDR1 and CDR2 sequences are DFQATT and SNEGSKA (reference sequence). This chain's CDR3 is CSARDLLYNEQFF. CDR3 in DNA: TGCAGTGCTAGAGATCTGCTCTACAATGAGCAGTTCTTC.

The chain is built from TRBV3-1 and TRBJ2-5, with D hard to call. Near its end, the DNA agrees better with TRBJ2-1, so the J call may be wrong. Germline V gene data show CDR1 as LGHDT and CDR2 as YNNKEL (reference sequence). CDR3 length: 16 amino acids. CDR3 coding DNA: TGTGCCAGCAGCCTACCCTCCGGGCCATTGTCCCATGAGCAGTTCTTC. It yields the protein CASSLPSGPLSHEQFF.

Concerning this clonotype itself: A far larger clone is only one base removed, so a read error is likely. The genes are TRBV5-8 and TRBJ1-1; D ambiguous. This CDR3 has 11 residues. The V gene's germline CDR1 is SGHTS and CDR2 YDEGEE. In nucleotides, the CDR3 is TGTACCAGCAGCTTGGACACTGAAGCTTTCTTT. It specifies CTSSLDTEAFF. The variable domain in full, completed from reference TRBV5-8 and TRBJ1-1, reads EAGVTQSPTHLIKTRGQQATLRCSPISGHTSVYWYQQALGLGLQFLLWYDEGEERNRGNFPPRFSGRQFPNYSSELNVNALELEDSALYLCTSSLDTEAFFGQGTRLTVV.

The chain recombines TRBV28 with TRBJ1-1, with unresolved D. V was pared by 6 bases and J by 7 bases, with 9 bases between. The CDR3 covers 11 residues. Germline loops: CDR1 MDHEN, CDR2 SYDVKM. In DNA form, the CDR3 reads TGTGCCAGCAGCTTAATTTATGAAGCTTTCTTT. Its protein product is CASSLIYEAFF.

A word on this clonotype: One end of the junction varies from germline; a read error may be responsible. The genes are TRBV14 and TRBJ2-3; 9 bases match TRBD2. The CDR3 has 16 residues. Per germline, CDR1 SGHDN and CDR2 FVKESK. The CDR3 reads CASSLLAGYGTDTQYF. The CDR3 DNA reads as TGTGCCAGCAGCCTACTAGCGGGTTACGGCACGGATACGCAGTATTTT.

J is TRBJ2-3 and V is TRBV29-1, with D possibly matching TRBD2 (5 bases). Trimming stripped 7 bases from V and 6 bases from J, with 17 bases between. The CDR3 has 13 residues. Germline CDR1 and CDR2: SQVTM and ANQGSEA. CDR3 in amino acids: CSADGGLPDTQYF. The CDR3 region has the DNA TGCAGCGCCGACGGCGGGTTACCGGATACGCAGTATTTT.

This clonotype was seen a few times. The rearrangement uses TRBV12-3 or TRBV12-4 and TRBJ2-2; 10 bases align to TRBD2. The V and J ends lost 5 bases and 4 bases, in that order; junction bases with no gene match: 13. The CDR3 covers 18 residues. As DNA, the CDR3 is TGTGCCAGCAGTCGGGAGCGGGGGGGCATCATAGGCACCGGGGAGCTGTTTTTT. This encodes CASSRERGGIIGTGELFF.

In its sample, this clonotype was seen a few times. J is TRBJ1-1 and V is TRBV9; D call uncertain. Germline V gene lookup returns CDR1 SGDLS and CDR2 YYNGEE. V was clipped by 4 bases and J by 3 bases, with 16 bases between them. The CDR3 has 15 residues. CDR3 nucleotides: TGTGCCAGCAGCCGACGGACGGAGGCCGACACTGAAGCTTTCTTT. It translates to CASSRRTEADTEAFF.

This clonotype was detected only a few times. V usage is TRBV5-5 and J usage is TRBJ2-1; D unclear. CDR1 and CDR2 from the germline V gene are SGHKS and YYEKEE (reference sequence). The V end lost 0 bases, the J end lost 3 bases, and 7 bases lay between the germline ends. CDR3 length equals 14 residues. This CDR3 reads CASSLEADYNEQFF. CDR3 nucleotide sequence: TGTGCCAGCAGCTTGGAAGCCGACTACAATGAGCAGTTCTTC.

This clonotype was found a few times. The V call is TRBV7-9, the J call TRBJ2-3; 11 positions match TRBD2. The CDR3 extends over 18 amino acids. The germline gives CDR1 SEHNR, CDR2 FQNEAQ (reference sequence). Unmatched junction bases numbered 10, after V lost 4 bases and J lost 1 base. The DNA for the CDR3 is TGTGCCAGCAGCTCAGGCCCGCAGGGACTAGCGGGCACAGATACGCAGTATTTT. Translated: CASSSGPQGLAGTDTQYF.

This clonotype was counted only a few times. V usage is TRBV24-1 and J usage is TRBJ2-3, with D perhaps TRBD1 (6 bases). Trimming stripped 2 bases from V and 2 bases from J, with 10 bases between. The length of the CDR3 is 15 residues. Per germline, CDR1 KGHDR and CDR2 SFDVKD. The CDR3 loop reads CATSDSGQTTDTQYF. CDR3 coding DNA: TGTGCCACCAGTGATTCCGGACAGACCACAGATACGCAGTATTTT.

At least ten counts were recorded for this clonotype. The chain couples TRBV7-8 to TRBJ2-1, with D tentatively TRBD2 (5 bases). This CDR3 has 16 residues. The germline V gene has CDR1 SGHVS and CDR2 FQNEAQ. Trimming shortened V by 2 bases and J by 10 bases, and 21 bases separated the two germline ends. DNA for the CDR3: TGTGCCAGCAGCTTATCGCACGGAGGAGCCGCAGGAGAGCAGTTCTTC. This gives the protein CASSLSHGGAAGEQFF.